The TCR beta chain under discussion was sequenced for a study of control samples from healthy donors and cancer patients. Here immunoSEQ multiplex PCR was the method, and the copy in TCRdb shows in-frame clones only, minus some. The top ten clones hold around 7.6% of a sample with 95,000 to 150,000 clones, 91% of them seen once. The CDR3 has 15 amino acids. Germline-derived CDR1 and CDR2 are MNHEY and SMNVEV (reference sequence). The V end was cut by 3 bases, the J end by 4 bases, with 15 bases between. The sample taken for sequencing was blood. The receptor was isolated from a woman aged 18-30 years in good health. The chain has TRBV27 and TRBJ1-2, with TRBD1 as a possible D gene (6 bases). Here the CDR3 reads CASSFRAGAPYGYTF. As DNA, the CDR3 is TGTGCCAGCAGTTTTCGAGCGGGGGCTCCCTATGGCTACACCTTC.